These 16 T cell receptor beta chains originate from one sample sequenced in a study of blood T cell repertoires in COVID-19. The assay was immunoSEQ multiplex PCR, and TCRdb's table has in-frame clones only and misses some. This sample has roughly 140,000 clones, with roughly 82% found just once. The sample taken for sequencing was peripheral blood. These receptors all come from a man aged 55-75 years with active or convalescent COVID-19.

The DNA for the CDR3 is TGTGCCAGCAGCACCCCGGGACAGACCTATCAGCCCCAGCATTTT. Translated: CASSTPGQTYQPQHF. This chain connects TRBV7-2 to TRBJ1-5; 7 nucleotides agree with TRBD1. V lost 5 bases to trimming and J lost 5 bases; unmatched junction nucleotides: 9. The germline V gene encodes CDR1 SGHTA and CDR2 FQGNSA. This CDR3 is 15 amino acids long.

The V and J genes are TRBV10-2 and TRBJ2-7; 15 nucleotides match TRBD2. Losses at the gene ends were 6 bases for V and 6 bases for J; bases not matched to a gene: 9. The CDR3 runs to 16 residues. Germline-derived CDR1 and CDR2 are WSHSY and SAAADI. The CDR3 loop is CASSPGTSGRNREQYV. The CDR3 DNA reads TGCGCCAGCAGCCCTGGGACTAGCGGGAGGAATCGCGAGCAGTACGTC.

For this clone: One end of the junction varies from germline; a read error may be responsible. The rearrangement uses TRBV7-7 and TRBJ1-1; D gene ambiguous. Germline V gene sequence: CDR1 SSHAT, CDR2 FNYEAQ (reference sequence). The CDR3 spans 13 residues. The chain's CDR3 is CASSSELNTEAFF. The CDR3 nucleotides read TGTGCTAGCAGCTCCGAGCTGAACACTGAAGCTTTCTTT.

This clone was seen just once. The chain couples TRBV7-2 to TRBJ2-3; TRBD2 matches at 10 bases. V lost 7 bases and J lost 4; bases outside the gene matches: 17. The germline V gene has CDR1 SGHTA and CDR2 FQGNSA. CDR3 size: 18 residues. CDR3 sequence (DNA): TGTGCCAGCACCACGAAAGGAAAAGCGGGAGGGGTGGCAGATACGCAGTATTTT. Translating gives CASTTKGKAGGVADTQYF.

The V and J genes are TRBV13 and TRBJ2-7; D might be TRBD2 (5 bases). This CDR3 comprises 13 residues. In germline, CDR1 is PRHDT, CDR2 FYEKMQ (reference sequence). V was clipped by 0 bases and J by 6 bases, with 9 bases between them. The CDR3 spells CASSLGTGSEQYV. The CDR3 nucleotides read TGTGCCAGCAGCTTAGGTACTGGGAGCGAGCAGTACGTC.

The genes are TRBV6-5 and TRBJ1-2; 7 bases match TRBD1. The germline V gene encodes CDR1 MNHEY and CDR2 SVGAGI. V lost 7 bases, J lost 4 bases, and 12 bases stayed unmatched. The CDR3 loop spans 15 amino acids. The CDR3 loop is CASTLTGGGFYGYTF. CDR3 coding DNA: TGTGCCAGCACTTTGACCGGAGGGGGCTTCTATGGCTACACCTTC.

This clone occurred a few times. The gene calls are TRBV5-1 and TRBJ1-2, with 11 nucleotides matching TRBD1. CDR1 and CDR2 (germline): SGHRS, YFSETQ. The CDR3 loop spans 15 amino acids. The junction had 6 bases not matched to a gene; V was cut back by 4 bases and J by 4 bases. CDR3 DNA sequence: TGCGCCAGCAGCCGAGGACAGGGGGCGGGCTATGGCTACACCTTC. Amino acid sequence: CASSRGQGAGYGYTF. Based on the CDR3 plus reference TRBV5-1 and TRBJ1-2, the full variable domain is KAGVTQTPRYLIKTRGQQVTLSCSPISGHRSVSWYQQTPGQGLQFLFEYFSETQRNKGNFPGRFSGRQFSNSRSEMNVSTLELGDSALYLCASSRGQGAGYGYTFGSGTRLTVV.

The chain employs TRBV6-6 and TRBJ2-2; D gene unclear. Germline lookup yields CDR1 MNHNY and CDR2 SVGAGI (reference sequence). The CDR3 sequence is 13 residues long. Trimming pared 6 bases from V and 3 bases from J, leaving 8 bases between. This chain's CDR3 is CASRKHHTGELFF. For the CDR3, the DNA is TGTGCCAGCAGAAAACATCACACCGGGGAGCTGTTTTTT.

This sequence joins TRBV11-2 and TRBJ2-1, with 8 bases matching TRBD2. V gave up 1 base and J gave up 7 bases; unmatched junction bases: 3. The CDR3 extends over 14 amino acids. Germline V CDR1 and CDR2: SGHAT, FQNNGV. The CDR3 here is CASSLAGGHNEQFF. For the CDR3, the DNA is TGTGCCAGCAGCTTAGCGGGGGGGCATAATGAGCAGTTCTTC.

The chain carries TRBV7-2 and TRBJ2-1; unclear D gene. The CDR3 loop spans 13 amino acids. The germline V gene encodes CDR1 SGHTA and CDR2 FQGNSA. Trimming pared 5 bases from V and 1 base from J, leaving 6 bases between. For the CDR3, the DNA is TGTGCCAGCAGCCCCGGGTCCTACAATGAGCAGTTCTTC. Protein: CASSPGSYNEQFF.

The rearrangement uses TRBV19 and TRBJ1-2; no definite D call. The CDR3 covers 14 residues. Deletions cut 2 bases from V and 5 bases from J, with 12 bases between. Germline V CDR1 and CDR2: LNHDA, SQIVND (reference sequence). The DNA of the CDR3 is TGTGCCAGTAGTATACCAGGATTTCGGTATGGCTACACCTTC. Encoded protein: CASSIPGFRYGYTF.

This clone came up a few times. The chain combines TRBV27 with TRBJ1-2; TRBD1 agrees at 7 bases. This CDR3 has 15 amino acids. Germline loops: CDR1 MNHEY, CDR2 SMNVEV (reference sequence). V was clipped by 5 bases and J by 2 bases; unmatched bases: 8. CDR3 protein: CASSETGQANYGYTF. The CDR3 DNA sequence: TGTGCCAGCAGTGAAACCGGACAGGCGAACTATGGCTACACCTTC.

The J gene is TRBJ1-1, the V gene TRBV5-1; no clear D. The length of the CDR3 is 15 residues. The V gene's germline CDR1 is SGHRS and CDR2 YFSETQ. Trimming shortened V by 0 bases and J by 2 bases, and 11 bases separated the two germline ends. As DNA, the CDR3 is TGCGCCAGCAGCTTGGGAGGTCACCTTAACACTGAAGCTTTCTTT. Its translation is CASSLGGHLNTEAFF.

The chain is built from TRBV19 and TRBJ2-5, with 11 bases aligning to TRBD2. There are 15 residues in the CDR3. The germline V gene encodes CDR1 LNHDA and CDR2 SQIVND (reference sequence). Trimming took 5 bases from V and 4 from J; bases not matched to a gene: 6. This CDR3 reads CASSSGLAGGETQYF. The CDR3 DNA is TGTGCCAGTAGTTCCGGACTAGCGGGCGGAGAGACCCAGTACTTC.

This clone was seen only once. The chain uses TRBV3-1 (or the pseudogene TRBV3-2) and TRBJ2-2; 10 nucleotides align to TRBD1. Trimming cost V 3 bases and J 5 bases; bases outside gene matches: 3. This CDR3 is 15 amino acids long. Germline V CDR1 and CDR2: LGHDT, YNNKEL (reference sequence). DNA for the CDR3: TGTGCCAGCAGCCAGGGGGGACAGGGGACCGGGGAGCTGTTTTTT. Encoded protein: CASSQGGQGTGELFF.

CDR3 loop: CASSAEGASYNSPLHF. CDR3 sequence (DNA): TGTGCCAGCAGCGCGGAGGGAGCTTCCTATAATTCACCCCTCCACTTT. J is TRBJ1-6 and V is TRBV21-1. TRBV21-1 is a pseudogene. This CDR3 spans 16 amino acids.